The next 6 T cell receptor beta chains were all read from a single sample in a study of T-cell memory formation after mild COVID-19. TCRdb reprocessed the 5' RACE reads with MiXCR, giving one entry per CDR3 protein. The data contain tens of thousands of distinct CDR3 sequences, around 12% of them singletons. Sequencing input: PBMCs or a T cell subset sorted from them (not recorded which). Source of these receptors: a man between 18 and 35 years old who had mild COVID-19 (a few samples of this study predate the infection). Cell type and time point are not known.

This clonotype was detected ten times or more. This chain links TRBV5-1 with TRBJ2-3; TRBD1 might be the D (6 bases). There are 14 residues in the CDR3. Per germline, CDR1 SGHRS and CDR2 YFSETQ. V gave up 0 bases and J gave up 4 bases, with 9 bases separating them. The CDR3 protein is CASSLGQEADTQYF. The CDR3 region has the DNA TGCGCCAGCAGCTTGGGACAGGAGGCAGATACGCAGTATTTT.

There are a few counts of this clonotype. J is TRBJ2-3 and V is TRBV7-3; 7 bases map to TRBD2. Germline V gene data show CDR1 as SGHTA and CDR2 as FQGTGA. J gave up 0 bases and V 6 bases, and 6 bases lay outside the gene matches. The CDR3 extends over 15 amino acids. CDR3 in DNA: TGTGCCAGCAGTGCCTGGGGGGGGAGCACAGATACGCAGTATTTT. It specifies CASSAWGGSTDTQYF.

The genes are TRBV5-1 and TRBJ2-7, with 9 bases identical to TRBD1. J was trimmed by 6 bases and V by 4 bases; bases with no gene match: 8. The germline V gene has CDR1 SGHRS and CDR2 YFSETQ. The CDR3 is 14 residues long. CDR3 amino acids: CASSIGTGRGEQYV. The CDR3 DNA sequence: TGCGCCAGCAGCATAGGGACAGGGCGTGGCGAGCAGTACGTC.

The gene calls are TRBV6-4 and TRBJ2-3, with unresolved D. Trimming shortened V by 0 bases and J by 2 bases, and 3 bases separated the two germline ends. The germline V gene has CDR1 MRHNA and CDR2 SNTAGT. The CDR3 consists of 13 residues. In DNA form, the CDR3 reads TGTGCCAGCAGTGACTCGACCACAGATACGCAGTATTTT. Amino acid sequence: CASSDSTTDTQYF.

This clonotype has just a few counts. The gene calls are TRBV7-2 and TRBJ1-2; D is undetermined. CDR3 length: 15 amino acids. V was clipped by 5 bases and J by 1 base, with 14 bases between them. The germline V gene has CDR1 SGHTA and CDR2 FQGNSA. CDR3 coding DNA: TGTGCCAGCAGCCCCAGGACGGTCAATAACTATGGCTACACCTTC. This encodes CASSPRTVNNYGYTF.

This clonotype came up a few times. The chain uses TRBV7-2 and TRBJ2-2; 7 bases line up with TRBD2. Losses at the gene ends were 5 bases for V and 0 bases for J; bases not matched to a gene: 6. The CDR3 loop spans 16 amino acids. Looked up from germline, CDR1 is SGHTA and CDR2 is FQGNSA. The CDR3 here is CASSIYGGTNTGELFF. The CDR3 DNA reads TGTGCCAGCAGCATCTACGGGGGGACGAACACCGGGGAGCTGTTTTTT.